The next 28 T cell receptor beta chains were all read from a single sample in a study of PD-L1 blockade in urothelial cancer. The method was immunoSEQ multiplex PCR; TCRdb's version includes in-frame clones alone and lacks a portion of them. The sample records tens of thousands of clones, around 90% being singletons. The time point denotes: pretreatment peripheral blood. The sample in question was PBMCs, obtained around atezolizumab (anti-PD-L1) treatment. The receptors shown here come from a man aged 70 or older with urothelial cancer.

V is TRBV6-1 and J is TRBJ2-5, with D perhaps TRBD1 (6 bases). The germline V gene encodes CDR1 MNHNS and CDR2 SASEGT. The CDR3 covers 14 residues. Trimming removed 1 base at V and 4 bases at J, with 10 bases between. This CDR3 is CASSEGNRVETQYF. The CDR3 bases are TGTGCCAGCAGTGAAGGGAACAGGGTAGAGACCCAGTACTTC.

V usage is TRBV19 and J usage is TRBJ2-2; D is possibly TRBD1 (5 bases). CDR1 and CDR2 from the germline V gene are LNHDA and SQIVND (reference sequence). This CDR3 region has 16 residues. Trimming took 3 bases from V and 5 from J, leaving 16 bases between them. CDR3 DNA sequence: TGTGCCAGTAGTATTGCCAGGGTAGGCGTTACCGGGGAGCTGTTTTTT. Amino acids: CASSIARVGVTGELFF.

The rearrangement links TRBV6-5 to TRBJ2-7; tentative D call: TRBD1 (6 bases). V was cut by 6 bases and J by 2 bases, with 11 bases left in between. This CDR3 has 13 residues. Germline lookup yields CDR1 MNHEY and CDR2 SVGAGI. In DNA form, the CDR3 reads TGTGCCAGCAGCGGGACACCAACCTACGAGCAGTACTTC. Its protein product is CASSGTPTYEQYF.

This sequence joins TRBV15 and TRBJ1-4; D gene unclear. Looked up from germline, CDR1 is LNHNV and CDR2 is YYDKDF (reference sequence). V was shortened by 1 base and J by 1 base, with 7 bases between the two germline ends. The CDR3 covers 15 residues. CDR3 sequence: CATSRVALTNEKLFF. The CDR3, as DNA: TGTGCCACCAGCAGAGTAGCGTTAACTAATGAAAAACTGTTTTTT.

This clone was detected once. The rearrangement uses TRBV4-1 and TRBJ2-7; D possibly corresponds to TRBD1 (7 bases). There are 15 residues in the CDR3. Germline values: CDR1 MGHRA, CDR2 YSYEKL. Trimming removed 0 bases from V and 7 bases from J, with 16 bases in between. The CDR3 sequence is CASSQDDREVWEQYF. The DNA of the CDR3 is TGCGCCAGCAGCCAAGATGACAGGGAGGTTTGGGAGCAGTACTTC.

The CDR3 loop reads CAWTRAGDTQYF. Here the CDR3 DNA reads TGTGCCTGGACTAGGGCGGGAGATACGCAGTATTTT. The V call is TRBV30, the J call TRBJ2-3; tentatively, D is TRBD2 (5 bases). The germline V gene encodes CDR1 GTSNPN and CDR2 SVGIG (reference sequence). V was clipped by 4 bases and J by 5 bases, with 10 bases between them. The CDR3 has 12 amino acids.

V and J are TRBV27 and TRBJ1-5; the match to TRBD1 covers 9 bases. CDR1 is MNHEY and CDR2 is SMNVEV in the germline V gene (reference sequence). The CDR3 extends over 15 amino acids. J was trimmed by 1 base and V by 5 bases; bases with no gene match: 3. The CDR3 DNA reads TGTGCCAGCAGTGGGGGGACAGGGAGCAATCAGCCCCAGCATTTT. Its protein product is CASSGGTGSNQPQHF.

This sequence joins TRBV29-1 and TRBJ2-3, with 9 positions matching TRBD2. CDR3 length: 14 residues. Germline V lookup: CDR1 SQVTM, CDR2 ANQGSEA. V shed 6 bases, J shed 5 bases, and the junction held 9 bases outside the gene matches. CDR3 in amino acids: CSVEILAGQDTQYF. CDR3 nucleotides: TGCAGCGTCGAAATTCTAGCGGGGCAAGATACGCAGTATTTT.

The chain recombines TRBV9 with TRBJ1-2; possible D gene TRBD1, 6 bases. V lost 4 bases, J lost 4 bases, and 11 bases lay in between. Germline V gives CDR1 SGDLS, CDR2 YYNGEE. CDR3 length equals 13 residues. The DNA for the CDR3 is TGTGCCAGCAGCCTCAGGGGCGGCTATGGCTACACCTTC. The encoded protein is CASSLRGGYGYTF.

J is TRBJ1-4 and V is TRBV7-8; 10 bases agree with TRBD1. This CDR3 region has 14 residues. The junction had 2 bases not matched to a gene; V was cut back by 3 bases and J by 7 bases. CDR1 SGHVS and CDR2 FQNEAQ come from the germline V gene. The CDR3 is CASSFGTGVEKLFF. DNA for the CDR3: TGTGCCAGCAGCTTTGGGACAGGGGTTGAAAAACTGTTTTTT.

This clone counts as medium-sized. The rearrangement uses TRBV6-4 and TRBJ2-3, with 9 positions matching TRBD2. The V gene's germline CDR1 is MRHNA and CDR2 SNTAGT. V lost 6 bases and J lost 4; bases outside the gene matches: 8. The CDR3 has 15 residues. In DNA, the CDR3 is TGTGCCAGCAGCTCGGCCCTAGCGGGACCAGATACGCAGTATTTT. Translation gives CASSSALAGPDTQYF.

This sequence joins TRBV28 and TRBJ1-4; 8 bases match TRBD1. The J segment lost 8 bases and the V segment lost 3 bases, leaving 5 bases of the junction unmatched. Germline CDR1 reads MDHEN; CDR2 reads SYDVKM. This CDR3 comprises 14 residues. The CDR3 nucleotides read TGTGCCAGCAGTTTCCGGACAGGGAACGAAAAACTGTTTTTT. This translates into CASSFRTGNEKLFF.

The rearrangement uses TRBV6-1 and TRBJ1-2, with D unclear. The V and J ends lost 8 bases and 5 bases respectively, with 21 bases between them. Germline V lookup: CDR1 MNHNS, CDR2 SASEGT. There are 15 residues in the CDR3. The CDR3 coding sequence is TGTGCCAGCGATAGCATCGGTGTATCGTATTATGGCTACACCTTC. Encoded protein: CASDSIGVSYYGYTF.

The chain joins TRBV5-1 to TRBJ1-1; D gene ambiguous. Germline values: CDR1 SGHRS, CDR2 YFSETQ. V dropped 4 bases and J dropped 4 bases, with 17 bases sitting between them. The length of the CDR3 is 15 residues. CDR3 region: CASSPRDVLSTEAFF. The CDR3 DNA is TGCGCCAGCAGCCCCCGGGATGTATTGAGCACTGAAGCTTTCTTT.

This chain uses TRBV6-5 with TRBJ1-4, with 11 bases lining up with TRBD1. J lost 4 bases, V lost 0 bases, and 1 base had no gene match. The CDR3 is 16 amino acids. CDR1 MNHEY and CDR2 SVGAGI come from the germline V gene. The CDR3: CASSYSGTGGNEKLFF. The CDR3 DNA reads TGTGCCAGCAGTTACTCCGGGACAGGGGGTAATGAAAAACTGTTTTTT.

This chain connects TRBV5-1 to TRBJ2-1, with D possibly matching TRBD2 (5 bases). Per germline, CDR1 SGHRS and CDR2 YFSETQ. The CDR3 contains 17 residues. With 3 bases removed from V and 0 bases from J, the gap between germline ends came to 16 bases. The CDR3: CASSSTPQRSSYNEQFF. CDR3 nucleotides: TGCGCCAGCAGCTCCACCCCTCAGCGGAGCTCCTACAATGAGCAGTTCTTC. The full variable domain, completed using reference TRBV5-1 and TRBJ2-1, is KAGVTQTPRYLIKTRGQQVTLSCSPISGHRSVSWYQQTPGQGLQFLFEYFSETQRNKGNFPGRFSGRQFSNSRSEMNVSTLELGDSALYLCASSSTPQRSSYNEQFFGPGTRLTVL.

The gene calls are TRBV19 and TRBJ1-1, with D possibly matching TRBD1 (5 bases). The length of the CDR3 is 14 residues. Between the trimmed V and J ends, which lost 4 bases and 7 bases, there was a span of 16 bases. CDR1 and CDR2 (germline): LNHDA, SQIVND (reference sequence). In nucleotides, the CDR3 is TGTGCCAGTAGTAGAGACGGCGGGGGGATTGAAGCTTTCTTT. Translation gives CASSRDGGGIEAFF.

This clone was found once. CDR3 sequence (DNA): TGTGCCAGCAGTGAGGACGAGGCTAGCGGGGTTTACGAGCAGTACTTC. Its protein is CASSEDEASGVYEQYF. The chain couples TRBV6-1 to TRBJ2-7; TRBD2 agrees at 9 bases. The V and J ends lost 3 bases and 4 bases, in that order; junction bases with no gene match: 10. This CDR3 region has 16 residues. In germline, CDR1 is MNHNS, CDR2 SASEGT.

The chain recombines TRBV29-1 with TRBJ2-3, with TRBD1 identical over 9 bases. Germline V CDR1 and CDR2: SQVTM, ANQGSEA. V gave up 6 bases and J gave up 7 bases; unmatched junction bases: 5. The CDR3 is 12 residues long. Written as DNA, the CDR3 is TGCAGCGTCTATGGACAGGGGAATACGCAGTATTTT. The encoded protein is CSVYGQGNTQYF.

This chain links TRBV5-1 with TRBJ1-2; 10 nucleotides align to TRBD1. Trimming removed 4 bases from V and 6 bases from J; junction bases left unmatched: 15. Germline V gene sequence: CDR1 SGHRS, CDR2 YFSETQ. This CDR3 comprises 17 residues. The CDR3 nucleotides are TGCGCCAGCAGCGGAGCTGACAGGGGGCGCTTCGGGAATGGCTACACCTTC. Amino acids: CASSGADRGRFGNGYTF.

The chain uses TRBV28 and TRBJ1-5; 7 nucleotides match TRBD1. The junction had 4 bases not matched to a gene; V was cut back by 8 bases and J by 3 bases. The germline CDR1 and CDR2 sequences are MDHEN and SYDVKM. This CDR3 has 13 amino acids. CDR3 loop: CASRDSLNQPQHF. In DNA, the CDR3 is TGTGCCAGCCGGGACAGCCTCAATCAGCCCCAGCATTTT.

The V and J genes are TRBV6-5 and TRBJ1-2; D remains ambiguous. The CDR3 is 14 amino acids. V gave up 0 bases and J gave up 2 bases, with 7 bases separating them. Germline CDR1 and CDR2: MNHEY and SVGAGI. The chain's CDR3 is CASSYSPANYGYTF. The CDR3 DNA reads TGTGCCAGCAGTTACTCCCCAGCGAACTATGGCTACACCTTC.

The sample holds a few counts of this clone. The chain recombines TRBV4-2 with TRBJ1-2; D gene uncertain. Germline CDR1 and CDR2: LGHNA and YNFKEQ. V gave up 3 bases and J gave up 0 bases, with 8 bases separating them. The CDR3 has 14 amino acids. The CDR3 loop is CASSQAGANYGYTF. In DNA form, the CDR3 reads TGTGCCAGCAGCCAGGCCGGGGCTAACTATGGCTACACCTTC.

This chain connects TRBV28 to TRBJ1-4; a possible D gene is TRBD1 (6 bases). The germline gives CDR1 MDHEN, CDR2 SYDVKM. The CDR3 is made up of 15 amino acids. The germline V and J ends were trimmed by 2 bases and 8 bases, with 15 bases remaining between them. The CDR3 DNA sequence: TGTGCCAGCAGTTTAATGGGGGGGCGTGAAGAAAAACTGTTTTTT. Translation: CASSLMGGREEKLFF. Variable domain in full (rest from reference TRBV28 and TRBJ1-4): DVKVTQSSRYLVKRTGEKVFLECVQDMDHENMFWYRQDPGLGLRLIYFSYDVKMKEKGDIPEGYSVSREKKERFSLILESASTNQTSMYLCASSLMGGREEKLFFGSGTQLSVL.

This chain joins TRBV5-1 and TRBJ2-3; D is unresolved. The CDR3 sequence is 14 residues long. The V end lost 1 base, the J end lost 5 bases, and 11 bases lay between the germline ends. Germline V gene sequence: CDR1 SGHRS, CDR2 YFSETQ. DNA for the CDR3: TGCGCCAGCAGCTTGCCGCTTTCGAGAGATACGCAGTATTTT. Translating gives CASSLPLSRDTQYF. The full variable domain, its missing parts supplied by reference TRBV5-1 and TRBJ2-3, is KAGVTQTPRYLIKTRGQQVTLSCSPISGHRSVSWYQQTPGQGLQFLFEYFSETQRNKGNFPGRFSGRQFSNSRSEMNVSTLELGDSALYLCASSLPLSRDTQYFGPGTRLTVL.

J is TRBJ2-3 and V is TRBV5-4, with 10 bases that match TRBD2. The germline V gene encodes CDR1 SGHNT and CDR2 YYREEE (reference sequence). The CDR3 is made up of 18 amino acids. The trim removed 0 bases at V and 1 base at J, leaving 8 bases unmatched. The CDR3 reads CASSLELVTSGGTDTQYF. The CDR3 bases are TGTGCCAGCAGCTTGGAATTGGTTACTAGCGGGGGCACAGATACGCAGTATTTT.

The chain couples TRBV28 to TRBJ1-2; D not resolved. V was trimmed by 6 bases and J by 8 bases, leaving 16 bases between them. Germline-derived CDR1 and CDR2 are MDHEN and SYDVKM. The CDR3 contains 13 residues. CDR3 in DNA: TGTGCCAGCAGGGAAATGACGGGGAAAGGCTACACCTTC. Amino acids: CASREMTGKGYTF.

V is TRBV28 and J is TRBJ2-1; perhaps TRBD1 as D (6 bases). The germline V gene encodes CDR1 MDHEN and CDR2 SYDVKM. The V end lost 4 bases, the J end lost 0 bases, and 10 bases lay between the germline ends. The CDR3 loop spans 15 amino acids. The CDR3 DNA sequence: TGTGCCAGCAGTTCAGGGGCGAGCTCCTACAATGAGCAGTTCTTC. Encoded protein: CASSSGASSYNEQFF. Together with reference TRBV28 and TRBJ2-1, the CDR3 gives the full variable domain: DVKVTQSSRYLVKRTGEKVFLECVQDMDHENMFWYRQDPGLGLRLIYFSYDVKMKEKGDIPEGYSVSREKKERFSLILESASTNQTSMYLCASSSGASSYNEQFFGPGTRLTVL.